One sample yielded the 8 T cell receptor beta chains listed below, sequenced in a study of PD-1 blockade in classical Hodgkin lymphoma. TCRdb keeps only in-frame clones here, not all; method: immunoSEQ multiplex PCR. Of 50,000 to 75,000 clones in the sample, 80% to 90% were seen once. Patients all relapsed after autologous stem cell transplantation, and there was variation in brentuximab vedotin exposure. Sequenced material: peripheral blood mononuclear cells (PBMCs), taken at baseline. These TCRs come from a human donor with classical Hodgkin lymphoma.

DNA for the CDR3: TGTGCCAGCAGTAGGGAAAGACAAGAGACCCAGTACTTC. This encodes CASSRERQETQYF. This chain links TRBV6-4 with TRBJ2-5; D gene unclear. Germline CDR1 is MRHNA and CDR2 is SNTAGT. The CDR3 is 13 residues long. V was shortened by 5 bases and J by 2 bases, with 9 bases between the two germline ends.

This sequence joins TRBV6-5 and TRBJ1-1; D might be TRBD1 (5 bases). The CDR3 is 13 amino acids. The V gene lost 8 bases and the J gene lost 4 bases, with 14 bases spanning the gap. Germline CDR1 reads MNHEY; CDR2 reads SVGAGI. CDR3 DNA sequence: TGTGCCAGCGCCGGGGGAGAGGGCACTGAAGCTTTCTTT. Protein sequence: CASAGGEGTEAFF.

The V and J genes are TRBV6-5 and TRBJ2-5; D unresolved. CDR1 is MNHEY and CDR2 is SVGAGI in the germline V gene. Trimming removed 6 bases at V and 7 bases at J, with 18 bases between. CDR3 size: 14 residues. The CDR3 loop is CASRGARLGLTQYF. CDR3 DNA sequence: TGTGCCAGCAGAGGTGCGAGGCTCGGTTTGACCCAGTACTTC.

V usage is TRBV6-5 and J usage is TRBJ1-1; D unresolved. V was pared by 7 bases and J by 2 bases, with 5 bases between. The length of the CDR3 is 11 residues. Germline assignment: CDR1 MNHEY and CDR2 SVGAGI. CDR3: CASTGNTEAFF. In DNA, the CDR3 is TGTGCCAGCACTGGAAACACTGAAGCTTTCTTT.

The V call is TRBV5-1, the J call TRBJ1-1, with a possible D match to TRBD1 (5 bases). Trimming pared 3 bases from V and 2 bases from J, leaving 14 bases between. Germline V gene sequence: CDR1 SGHRS, CDR2 YFSETQ. CDR3 size: 15 residues. The CDR3, as DNA: TGCGCCAGCAGCTCGGGAGGGGTGACTAACACTGAAGCTTTCTTT. Amino acid sequence: CASSSGGVTNTEAFF. Combining the CDR3 with reference TRBV5-1 and TRBJ1-1 gives the whole variable domain KAGVTQTPRYLIKTRGQQVTLSCSPISGHRSVSWYQQTPGQGLQFLFEYFSETQRNKGNFPGRFSGRQFSNSRSEMNVSTLELGDSALYLCASSSGGVTNTEAFFGQGTRLTVV.

The chain carries TRBV6-1 and TRBJ1-5; D is unresolved. Germline assignment: CDR1 MNHNS and CDR2 SASEGT. The germline V and J ends were trimmed by 4 bases and 8 bases, with 15 bases remaining between them. The CDR3 spans 14 residues. In nucleotides, the CDR3 is TGTGCCAGCAGTGCTTTCTCTTACCCAGAGCCCCAGCATTTT. Translation: CASSAFSYPEPQHF.

This clone was observed a few times. The chain combines TRBV7-9 with TRBJ2-2; D gene unclear. V shed 1 base and J shed 6 bases, with 3 bases lying between them. Germline loops: CDR1 SEHNR, CDR2 FQNEAQ (reference sequence). The CDR3 contains 12 residues. The CDR3 spells CASSLGAGELFF. The CDR3 DNA is TGTGCCAGCAGCTTAGGAGCCGGGGAGCTGTTTTTT.

The chain couples TRBV4-1 to TRBJ2-5; 14 positions match TRBD2. The CDR3 sequence is 19 residues long. The V and J ends lost 2 bases and 2 bases, in that order; junction bases with no gene match: 10. Germline V gene data show CDR1 as MGHRA and CDR2 as YSYEKL. The CDR3 DNA reads as TGCGCCAGCAGCCAACTCCCGGGACTAGCGGGGGCCCTACAAGAGACCCAGTACTTC. Translation: CASSQLPGLAGALQETQYF.